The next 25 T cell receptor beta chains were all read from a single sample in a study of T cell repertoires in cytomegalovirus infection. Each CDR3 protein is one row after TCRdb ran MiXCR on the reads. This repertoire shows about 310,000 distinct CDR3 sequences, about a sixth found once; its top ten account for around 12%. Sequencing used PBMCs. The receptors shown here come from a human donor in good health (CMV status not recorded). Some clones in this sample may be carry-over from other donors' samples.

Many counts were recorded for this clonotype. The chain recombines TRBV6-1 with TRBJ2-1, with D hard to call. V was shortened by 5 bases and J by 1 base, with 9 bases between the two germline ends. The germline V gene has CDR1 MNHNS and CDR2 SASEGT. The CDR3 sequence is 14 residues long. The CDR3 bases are TGTGCCAGCAGTTATGCGGATTCCTACAATGAGCAGTTCTTC. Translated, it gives CASSYADSYNEQFF.

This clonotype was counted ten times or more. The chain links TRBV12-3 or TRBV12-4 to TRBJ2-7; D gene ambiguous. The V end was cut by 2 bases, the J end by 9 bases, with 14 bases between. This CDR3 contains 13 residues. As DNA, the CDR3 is TGTGCCAGCAGTTTAACTCCCGGGCAGCCGCAGTACTTC. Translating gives CASSLTPGQPQYF.

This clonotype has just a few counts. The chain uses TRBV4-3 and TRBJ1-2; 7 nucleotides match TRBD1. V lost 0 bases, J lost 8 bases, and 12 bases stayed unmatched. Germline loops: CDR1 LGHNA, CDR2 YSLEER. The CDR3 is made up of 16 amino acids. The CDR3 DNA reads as TGCGCCAGCAGCCAAGATAATAGGGGGCGAGAGGGAGGCTACACCTTC. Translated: CASSQDNRGREGGYTF.

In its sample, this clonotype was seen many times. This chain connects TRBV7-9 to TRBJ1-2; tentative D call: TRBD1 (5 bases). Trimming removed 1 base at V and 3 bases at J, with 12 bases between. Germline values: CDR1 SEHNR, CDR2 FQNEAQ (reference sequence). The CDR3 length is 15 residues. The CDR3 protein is CASSLESGRHYGYTF. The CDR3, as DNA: TGTGCCAGCAGCTTAGAATCGGGACGCCACTATGGCTACACCTTC.

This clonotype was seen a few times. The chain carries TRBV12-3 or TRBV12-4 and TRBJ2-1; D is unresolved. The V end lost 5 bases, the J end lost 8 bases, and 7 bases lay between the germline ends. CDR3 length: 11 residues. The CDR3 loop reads CASSQLDEQFF. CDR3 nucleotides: TGTGCCAGCAGTCAGTTGGATGAGCAGTTCTTC.

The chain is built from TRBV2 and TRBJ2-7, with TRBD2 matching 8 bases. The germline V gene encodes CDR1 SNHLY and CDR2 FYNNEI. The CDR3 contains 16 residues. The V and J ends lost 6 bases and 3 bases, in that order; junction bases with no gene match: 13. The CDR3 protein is CASSDTRGGRGYEQYF. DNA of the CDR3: TGTGCCAGCAGCGACACACGGGGGGGCCGTGGCTACGAGCAGTACTTC.

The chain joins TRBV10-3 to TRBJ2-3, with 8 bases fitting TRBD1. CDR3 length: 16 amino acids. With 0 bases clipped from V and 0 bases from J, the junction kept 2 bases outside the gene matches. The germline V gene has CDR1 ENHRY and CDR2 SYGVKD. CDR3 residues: CAISESGTGSTDTQYF. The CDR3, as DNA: TGTGCCATCAGTGAGTCGGGGACAGGTAGCACAGATACGCAGTATTTT.

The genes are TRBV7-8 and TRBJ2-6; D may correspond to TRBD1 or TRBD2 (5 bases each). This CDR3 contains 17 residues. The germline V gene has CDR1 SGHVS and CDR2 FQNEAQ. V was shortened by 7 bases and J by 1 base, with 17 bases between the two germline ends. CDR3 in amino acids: CASKFGRDESGANVLTF. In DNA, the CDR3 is TGTGCCAGCAAATTTGGCAGGGACGAGTCTGGGGCCAACGTCCTGACTTTC.

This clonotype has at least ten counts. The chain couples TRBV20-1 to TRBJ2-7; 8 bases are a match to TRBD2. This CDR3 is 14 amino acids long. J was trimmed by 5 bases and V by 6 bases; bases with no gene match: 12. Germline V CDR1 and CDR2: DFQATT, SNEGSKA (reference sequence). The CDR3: CSAPADSGVNEQYF. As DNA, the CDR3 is TGCAGTGCCCCGGCAGATAGCGGGGTCAACGAGCAGTACTTC.

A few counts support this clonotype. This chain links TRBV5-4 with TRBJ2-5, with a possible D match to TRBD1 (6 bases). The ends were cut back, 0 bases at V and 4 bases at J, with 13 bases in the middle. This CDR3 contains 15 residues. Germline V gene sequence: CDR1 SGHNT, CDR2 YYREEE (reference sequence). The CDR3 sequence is CASSLGQDSGETQYF. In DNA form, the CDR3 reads TGTGCCAGCAGCTTGGGGCAGGACAGTGGAGAGACCCAGTACTTC.

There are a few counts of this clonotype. CDR3 DNA: TGTGCCAGCAGCTTAACCAGGGATCGCTACACCTTC. Its protein product is CASSLTRDRYTF. The chain is built from TRBV11-2 and TRBJ1-2, with D perhaps matching TRBD1 (5 bases). Germline assignment: CDR1 SGHAT and CDR2 FQNNGV. The CDR3 loop spans 12 amino acids. Trimming removed 2 bases at V and 9 bases at J, with 10 bases between.

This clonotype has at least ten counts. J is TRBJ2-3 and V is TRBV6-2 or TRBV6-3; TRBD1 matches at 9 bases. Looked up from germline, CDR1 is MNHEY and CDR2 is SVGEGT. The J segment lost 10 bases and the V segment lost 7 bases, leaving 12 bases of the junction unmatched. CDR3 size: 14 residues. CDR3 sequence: CASTLTGGLFAQYF. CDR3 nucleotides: TGTGCCAGCACCCTGACAGGGGGTTTGTTCGCGCAGTATTTT.

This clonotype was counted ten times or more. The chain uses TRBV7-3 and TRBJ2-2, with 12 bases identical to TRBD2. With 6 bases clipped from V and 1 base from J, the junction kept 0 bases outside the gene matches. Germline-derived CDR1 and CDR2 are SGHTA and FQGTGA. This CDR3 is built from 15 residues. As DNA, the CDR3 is TGTGCCAGCAGACTAGCGGGGGGGAACACCGGGGAGCTGTTTTTT. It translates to CASRLAGGNTGELFF.

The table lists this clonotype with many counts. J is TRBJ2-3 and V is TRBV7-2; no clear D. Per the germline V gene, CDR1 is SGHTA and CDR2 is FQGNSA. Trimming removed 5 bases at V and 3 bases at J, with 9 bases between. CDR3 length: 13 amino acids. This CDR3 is CASSTRLTDTQYF. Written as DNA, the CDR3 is TGTGCCAGCAGCACTCGCCTGACAGATACGCAGTATTTT.

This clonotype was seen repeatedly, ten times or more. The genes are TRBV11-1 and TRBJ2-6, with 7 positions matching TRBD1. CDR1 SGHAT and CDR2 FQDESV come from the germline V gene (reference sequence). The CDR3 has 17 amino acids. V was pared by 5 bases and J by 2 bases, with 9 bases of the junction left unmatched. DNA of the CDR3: TGTGCCAGCAGCCACCGACAGGGAAAGGCTGGGGCCAACGTCCTGACTTTC. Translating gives CASSHRQGKAGANVLTF.

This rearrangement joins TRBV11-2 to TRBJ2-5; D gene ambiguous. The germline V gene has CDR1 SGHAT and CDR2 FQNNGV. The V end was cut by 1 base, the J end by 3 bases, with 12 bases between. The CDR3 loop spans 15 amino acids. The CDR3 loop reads CASSLGDLGKETQYF. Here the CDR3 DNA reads TGTGCCAGCAGCTTAGGCGACCTGGGAAAAGAGACCCAGTACTTC.

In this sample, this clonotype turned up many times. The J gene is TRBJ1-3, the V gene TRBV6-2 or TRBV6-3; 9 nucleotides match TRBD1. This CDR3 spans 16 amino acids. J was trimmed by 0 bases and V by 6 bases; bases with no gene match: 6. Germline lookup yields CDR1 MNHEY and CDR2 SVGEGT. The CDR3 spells CASRRTGDYSGNTIYF. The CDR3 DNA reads TGTGCCAGCAGGCGGACAGGGGATTACTCTGGAAACACCATATATTTT.

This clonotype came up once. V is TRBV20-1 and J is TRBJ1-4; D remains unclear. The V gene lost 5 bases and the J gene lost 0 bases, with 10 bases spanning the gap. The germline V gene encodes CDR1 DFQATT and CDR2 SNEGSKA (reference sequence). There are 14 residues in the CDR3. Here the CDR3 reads CSAAPWTTNEKLFF. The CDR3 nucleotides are TGCAGTGCTGCCCCGTGGACAACTAATGAAAAACTGTTTTTT.

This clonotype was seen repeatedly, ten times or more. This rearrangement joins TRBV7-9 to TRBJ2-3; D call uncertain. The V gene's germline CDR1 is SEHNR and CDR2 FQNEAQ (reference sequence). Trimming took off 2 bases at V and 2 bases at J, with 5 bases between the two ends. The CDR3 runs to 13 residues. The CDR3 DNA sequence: TGTGCCAGCAGCTTATCGATCACAGATACGCAGTATTTT. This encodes CASSLSITDTQYF.

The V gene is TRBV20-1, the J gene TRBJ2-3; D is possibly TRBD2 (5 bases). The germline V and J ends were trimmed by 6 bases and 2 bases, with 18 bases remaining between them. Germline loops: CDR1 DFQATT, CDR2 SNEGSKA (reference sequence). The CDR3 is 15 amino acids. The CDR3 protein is CSAEGINPSTDTQYF. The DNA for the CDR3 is TGCAGTGCAGAGGGAATCAATCCTTCCACAGATACGCAGTATTTT.

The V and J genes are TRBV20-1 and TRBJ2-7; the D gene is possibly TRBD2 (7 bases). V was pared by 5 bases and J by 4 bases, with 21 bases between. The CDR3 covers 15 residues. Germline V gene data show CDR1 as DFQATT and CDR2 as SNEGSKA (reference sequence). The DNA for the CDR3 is TGCAGTGCTCATGGTGGGGGGGCGCTACGTTACGAGCAGTACTTC. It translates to CSAHGGGALRYEQYF.

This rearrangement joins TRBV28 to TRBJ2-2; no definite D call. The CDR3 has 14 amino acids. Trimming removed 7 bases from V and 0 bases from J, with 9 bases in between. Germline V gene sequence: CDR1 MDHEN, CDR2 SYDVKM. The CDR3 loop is CASIEPTNTGELFF. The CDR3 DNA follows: TGTGCCAGCATCGAGCCGACGAACACCGGGGAGCTGTTTTTT. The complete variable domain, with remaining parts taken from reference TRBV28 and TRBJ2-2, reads DVKVTQSSRYLVKRTGEKVFLECVQDMDHENMFWYRQDPGLGLRLIYFSYDVKMKEKGDIPEGYSVSREKKERFSLILESASTNQTSMYLCASIEPTNTGELFFGEGSRLTVL.

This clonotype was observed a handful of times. CDR3 sequence reads: CASRRGLNYEQYF. CDR3 DNA sequence: TGTGCCAGCAGGCGGGGGCTTAACTACGAGCAGTACTTC. This rearrangement joins TRBV5-8 to TRBJ2-7, with a tentative D call TRBD2 (7 bases). This CDR3 region has 13 residues. Germline CDR1 SGHTS, CDR2 YDEGEE. V lost 5 bases and J 3 bases, leaving 12 bases between the germline ends.

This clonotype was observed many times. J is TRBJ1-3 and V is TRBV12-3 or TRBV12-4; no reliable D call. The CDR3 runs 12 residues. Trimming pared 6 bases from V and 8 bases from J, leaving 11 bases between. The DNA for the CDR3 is TGTGCCAGCAGCTCGGTACGAGACACCATATATTTT. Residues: CASSSVRDTIYF.

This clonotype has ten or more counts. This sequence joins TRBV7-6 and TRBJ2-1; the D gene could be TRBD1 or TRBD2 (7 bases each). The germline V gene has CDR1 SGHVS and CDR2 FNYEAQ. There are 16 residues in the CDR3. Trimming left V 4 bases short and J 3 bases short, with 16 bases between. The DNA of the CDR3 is TGTGCCAGCAGCTCTTTCAGGGGGGGGATCTACAATGAGCAGTTCTTC. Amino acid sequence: CASSSFRGGIYNEQFF. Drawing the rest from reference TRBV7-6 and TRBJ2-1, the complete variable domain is GAGVSQSPRYKVTKRGQDVALRCDPISGHVSLYWYRQALGQGPEFLTYFNYEAQQDKSGLPNDRFSAERPEGSISTLTIQRTEQRDSAMYRCASSSFRGGIYNEQFFGPGTRLTVL.